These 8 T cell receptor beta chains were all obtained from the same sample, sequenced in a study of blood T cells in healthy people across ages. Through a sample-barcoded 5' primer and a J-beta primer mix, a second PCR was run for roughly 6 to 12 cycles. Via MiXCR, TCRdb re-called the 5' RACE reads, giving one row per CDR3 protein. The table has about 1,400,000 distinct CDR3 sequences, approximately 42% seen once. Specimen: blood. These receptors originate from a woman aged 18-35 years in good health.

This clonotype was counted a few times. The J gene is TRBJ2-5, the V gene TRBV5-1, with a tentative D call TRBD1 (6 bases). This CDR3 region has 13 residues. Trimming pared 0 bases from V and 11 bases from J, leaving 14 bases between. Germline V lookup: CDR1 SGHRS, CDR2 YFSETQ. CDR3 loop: CASSLDPGDEQYF. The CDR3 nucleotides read TGCGCCAGCAGCTTGGACCCAGGGGATGAGCAGTACTTC.

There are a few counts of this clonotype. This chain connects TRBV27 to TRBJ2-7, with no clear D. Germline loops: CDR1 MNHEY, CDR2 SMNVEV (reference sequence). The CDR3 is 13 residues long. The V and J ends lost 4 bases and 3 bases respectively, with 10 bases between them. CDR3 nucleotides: TGTGCCAGCAGTTATGGGCCTCGCTACGAGCAGTACTTC. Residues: CASSYGPRYEQYF.

The CDR3 loop is CSARDAWRGGPDTQYF. For the CDR3, the DNA is TGCAGTGCTAGAGACGCTTGGCGGGGGGGCCCAGATACGCAGTATTTT. The chain recombines TRBV20-1 with TRBJ2-3; 9 bases agree with TRBD2. CDR1 is DFQATT and CDR2 is SNEGSKA in the germline V gene (reference sequence). CDR3 size: 16 residues. After removal of 0 bases from V and 4 bases from J, the junction contained 8 bases not matched to a gene.

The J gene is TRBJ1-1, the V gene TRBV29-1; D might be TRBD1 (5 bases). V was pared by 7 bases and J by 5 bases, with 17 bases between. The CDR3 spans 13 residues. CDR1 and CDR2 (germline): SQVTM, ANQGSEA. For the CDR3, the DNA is TGCAGCGCCACTCTCAGGGTTCCGACTGAAGCTTTCTTT. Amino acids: CSATLRVPTEAFF.

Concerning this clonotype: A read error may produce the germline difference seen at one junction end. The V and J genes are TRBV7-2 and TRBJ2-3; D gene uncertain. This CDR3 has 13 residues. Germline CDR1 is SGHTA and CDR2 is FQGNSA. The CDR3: CANSLWSTDTQYF. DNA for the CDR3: TGTGCCAACAGCTTATGGTCCACAGATACGCAGTATTTT.

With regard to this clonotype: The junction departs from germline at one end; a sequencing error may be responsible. This CDR3 reads CASSPWDRGSYDEQFF. Here the CDR3 DNA reads TGTGCCAGCAGCCCGTGGGACAGGGGGAGCTACGATGAGCAGTTCTTC. This chain connects TRBV7-9 to TRBJ2-1; 11 nucleotides line up with TRBD1. This CDR3 is built from 16 residues. In germline, CDR1 is SEHNR, CDR2 FQNEAQ (reference sequence).

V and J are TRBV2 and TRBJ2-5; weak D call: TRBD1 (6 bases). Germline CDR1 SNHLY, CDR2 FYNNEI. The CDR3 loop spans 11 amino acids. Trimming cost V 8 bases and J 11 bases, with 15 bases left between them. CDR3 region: CASERDNEQYF. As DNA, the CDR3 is TGTGCCAGCGAAAGGGACAATGAGCAGTACTTC.

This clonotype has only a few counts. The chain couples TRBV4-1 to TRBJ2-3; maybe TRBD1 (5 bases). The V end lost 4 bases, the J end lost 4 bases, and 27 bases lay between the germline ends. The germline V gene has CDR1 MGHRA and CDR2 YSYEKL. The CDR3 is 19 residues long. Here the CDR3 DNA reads TGCGCCAGCAGCCGGGTAGTACGAGACGGGCCGCTAGGGGCAGATACGCAGTATTTT. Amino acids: CASSRVVRDGPLGADTQYF.